A single sample gave rise to the 31 T cell receptor beta chains below, sequenced in a study of CD8 T cells in ankylosing spondylitis. Each CDR3 protein gets one entry after TCRdb re-called the 5' RACE reads with MiXCR. The sample lists approximately 140,000 distinct CDR3 sequences, roughly 8.3% occurring once. The source material was synovial fluid, either unsorted or a sorted T cell fraction (not recorded which). Receptor source: a male donor with ankylosing spondylitis.

This clonotype was counted many times. The chain recombines TRBV12-3 or TRBV12-4 with TRBJ2-7; the match to TRBD1 covers 9 bases. Germline trimming cut 5 bases from V and 6 bases from J; bases unmatched to any gene: 11. This CDR3 is 15 amino acids long. CDR3: CASSRTGAISTEQYF. For the CDR3, the DNA is TGTGCCAGCAGTCGGACAGGGGCTATCTCCACCGAGCAGTACTTC.

This clonotype was picked up many times. The chain combines TRBV5-1 with TRBJ2-6; TRBD2 aligns across 8 bases. V shed 3 bases, J shed 0 bases, and the junction held 5 bases outside the gene matches. The CDR3 has 17 residues. Germline V gene data show CDR1 as SGHRS and CDR2 as YFSETQ. DNA of the CDR3: TGCGCCAGCAGCTCGGGAGGGACAAGCTCTGGGGCCAACGTCCTGACTTTC. This gives the protein CASSSGGTSSGANVLTF.

This clonotype was counted a few times. The chain has TRBV20-1 and TRBJ1-1; D possibly corresponds to TRBD1 (5 bases). The CDR3 totals 14 residues. Trimming pared 3 bases from V and 4 bases from J, leaving 15 bases between. Germline V gene lookup returns CDR1 DFQATT and CDR2 SNEGSKA (reference sequence). CDR3 residues: CSASIFRRGTEAFF. The CDR3 coding sequence is TGCAGTGCTAGCATATTTCGTAGGGGCACTGAAGCTTTCTTT.

Many counts were recorded for this clonotype. The J gene is TRBJ1-1, the V gene TRBV12-3 or TRBV12-4, with 8 bases lining up with TRBD1. The CDR3 totals 13 residues. The V and J ends lost 4 bases and 6 bases, in that order; junction bases with no gene match: 4. The DNA of the CDR3 is TGTGCCAGCAGTTCTCCGGGACAGGCTGAAGCTTTCTTT. Its protein product is CASSSPGQAEAFF.

In its sample, this clonotype was seen many times. The V call is TRBV4-3, the J call TRBJ2-3; D unclear. Germline CDR1 LGHNA, CDR2 YSLEER. This CDR3 spans 13 amino acids. The ends were cut back, 1 base at V and 4 bases at J, with 6 bases in the middle. In DNA, the CDR3 is TGCGCCAGCAGCCAAGGGTTGGCAGATACGCAGTATTTT. Its translation is CASSQGLADTQYF.

This clonotype was detected a few times. The chain joins TRBV7-2 to TRBJ2-7, with 8 bases identical to TRBD2. The CDR3 has 15 amino acids. V dropped 5 bases and J dropped 2; count of bases not matched to a gene: 8. Germline-derived CDR1 and CDR2 are SGHTA and FQGNSA. In DNA, the CDR3 is TGTGCCAGCAGCGACATCCCGGGAGGGCCCTACGAGCAGTACTTC. This codes for CASSDIPGGPYEQYF.

The chain employs TRBV27 and TRBJ2-3; 9 bases fit TRBD1. Looked up from germline, CDR1 is MNHEY and CDR2 is SMNVEV (reference sequence). Trimming removed 2 bases from V and 3 bases from J; junction bases left unmatched: 12. This CDR3 region has 18 residues. The CDR3 region has the DNA TGTGCCAGCAGTTTAAGATCCTGGGGACAGGGTGGGACAGATACGCAGTATTTT. Protein product: CASSLRSWGQGGTDTQYF.

This clonotype was found many times. The chain combines TRBV5-1 with TRBJ2-2; 9 bases agree with TRBD1. V was pared by 0 bases and J by 5 bases, with 8 bases of the junction left unmatched. The CDR3 length is 17 residues. Germline V gene lookup returns CDR1 SGHRS and CDR2 YFSETQ. CDR3 in DNA: TGCGCCAGCAGCTTGGCCCCCGGGACAGGGAGGACCGGGGAGCTGTTTTTT. Translating gives CASSLAPGTGRTGELFF.

The chain links TRBV28 to TRBJ2-7, with TRBD1 identical over 7 bases. Looked up from germline, CDR1 is MDHEN and CDR2 is SYDVKM. V was clipped by 6 bases and J by 4 bases; unmatched bases: 12. This CDR3 spans 15 amino acids. In nucleotides, the CDR3 is TGTGCCAGCAGCCGCCGACAGGGTCGGTGGTACGAGCAGTACTTC. Protein: CASSRRQGRWYEQYF.

This clonotype was recorded at least ten times. Its ends do not fully match the called genes, so a read error is possible. The chain carries TRBV7-7 and TRBJ1-4; a weak D match, TRBD1 (5 bases). CDR3 size: 17 residues. The germline V gene encodes CDR1 SSHAT and CDR2 FNYEAQ (reference sequence). CDR3 protein: CASSLEEGPGPREKLFF. CDR3 coding DNA: TGTGCTAGCAGCTTAGAGGAGGGCCCGGGGCCAAGAGAAAAACTGTTTTTT. Based on the CDR3 plus reference TRBV7-7 and TRBJ1-4, the full variable domain is GAGVSQSPRYKVTKRGQDVTLRCDPISSHATLYWYQQALGQGPEFLTYFNYEAQPDKSGLPSDRFSAERPEGSISTLTIQRTEQRDSAMYRCASSLEEGPGPREKLFFGSGTQLSVL.

The chain is built from TRBV11-2 and TRBJ2-1; D uncertain. Trimming stripped 5 bases from V and 4 bases from J, with 18 bases between. The V gene's germline CDR1 is SGHAT and CDR2 FQNNGV. This CDR3 has 16 amino acids. The CDR3 bases are TGTGCCAGCAGCCACCTTCTCGGTCAGTTTTACAATGAGCAGTTCTTC. Amino acids: CASSHLLGQFYNEQFF.

The genes are TRBV19 and TRBJ2-3, with 12 nucleotides matching TRBD2. Germline V gene data show CDR1 as LNHDA and CDR2 as SQIVND (reference sequence). The CDR3 has 19 residues. With 2 bases clipped from V and 4 bases from J, the junction kept 13 bases outside the gene matches. The CDR3: CASSISGLAGLAGADTQYF. DNA for the CDR3: TGTGCCAGTAGTATATCGGGACTAGCGGGTCTCGCCGGCGCAGATACGCAGTATTTT. The full variable domain, completed using reference TRBV19 and TRBJ2-3, is DGGITQSPKYLFRKEGQNVTLSCEQNLNHDAMYWYRQDPGQGLRLIYYSQIVNDFQKGDIAEGYSVSREKKESFPLTVTSAQKNPTAFYLCASSISGLAGLAGADTQYFGPGTRLTVL.

This clonotype was counted many times. The chain recombines TRBV12-3 or TRBV12-4 with TRBJ2-1; maybe TRBD2 (5 bases). This CDR3 has 15 amino acids. Trimming left V 6 bases short and J 9 bases short, with 21 bases between. For the CDR3, the DNA is TGTGCCAGCAGCCCCGGGGTGGGCTTTGTTGGTGAGCAGTTCTTC. It specifies CASSPGVGFVGEQFF.

This clonotype was recorded at least ten times. The V call is TRBV28, the J call TRBJ1-6; D gene unclear. Germline V gene sequence: CDR1 MDHEN, CDR2 SYDVKM. Trimming took 3 bases from V and 5 from J, leaving 17 bases between them. The CDR3 runs to 17 residues. The CDR3 region is CASSFSVSPGDNSPLHF. For the CDR3, the DNA is TGTGCCAGCAGTTTTTCTGTCTCCCCCGGGGATAATTCACCCCTCCACTTT.

In this sample, this clonotype turned up many times. The CDR3 reads CASSRNRDGNQPQHF. CDR3 DNA: TGCGCCAGCAGCCGAAACAGGGACGGTAATCAGCCCCAGCATTTT. The V gene is TRBV4-1, the J gene TRBJ1-5, with TRBD1 as a possible D gene (6 bases). CDR1 MGHRA and CDR2 YSYEKL come from the germline V gene. CDR3 length: 15 amino acids. Trimming removed 4 bases from V and 4 bases from J, with 14 bases in between.

The table lists this clonotype with many counts. The chain combines TRBV6-1 with TRBJ2-3, with 15 bases that match TRBD2. The CDR3 sequence is 18 residues long. The J segment lost 1 base and the V segment lost 8 bases, leaving 10 bases of the junction unmatched. Per the germline V gene, CDR1 is MNHNS and CDR2 is SASEGT. For the CDR3, the DNA is TGTGCCAGCCCCTGCGGACTAGCGGGAGGGCCGGGCACAGATACGCAGTATTTT. This gives the protein CASPCGLAGGPGTDTQYF.

This clonotype was observed a handful of times. The chain carries TRBV20-1 and TRBJ2-5; no clear D gene. The CDR3 is 14 residues long. The V gene lost 2 bases and the J gene lost 5 bases, with 15 bases spanning the gap. Germline CDR1 reads DFQATT; CDR2 reads SNEGSKA (reference sequence). The CDR3 bases are TGCAGTGCTAGACCCGGCGGTGGTCTGGAGACCCAGTACTTC. Its translation: CSARPGGGLETQYF.

This clonotype occurred many times. The V gene is TRBV2, the J gene TRBJ2-3; tentative D call: TRBD2 (5 bases). Trimming left V 5 bases short and J 6 bases short, with 9 bases between. The CDR3 is made up of 12 amino acids. Germline CDR1 is SNHLY and CDR2 is FYNNEI. The CDR3 sequence: CASSPERDTQYF. The CDR3 nucleotides read TGTGCCAGCAGTCCCGAGCGGGATACGCAGTATTTT.

The table lists this clonotype with many counts. V usage is TRBV7-2 and J usage is TRBJ2-5; possibly TRBD2 for D (6 bases). V lost 2 bases and J 4 bases, leaving 20 bases between the germline ends. CDR3 length: 17 amino acids. CDR1 and CDR2 (germline): SGHTA, FQGNSA. The chain's CDR3 is CASSLRKPGRRAETQYF. The DNA of the CDR3 is TGTGCCAGCAGCTTACGTAAGCCGGGACGGAGGGCAGAGACCCAGTACTTC.

This clonotype was detected only a few times. The V and J genes are TRBV11-2 and TRBJ2-2; 16 nucleotides line up with TRBD2. The germline V gene has CDR1 SGHAT and CDR2 FQNNGV. Trimming took 7 bases from V and 7 from J; bases not matched to a gene: 9. CDR3 size: 17 residues. This CDR3 is CASKPGLAGGHVGELFF. CDR3 nucleotides: TGTGCCAGCAAGCCGGGACTAGCGGGAGGGCATGTCGGGGAGCTGTTTTTT.

The chain recombines TRBV28 with TRBJ1-2; D unclear. This CDR3 is 14 amino acids long. Germline loops: CDR1 MDHEN, CDR2 SYDVKM. V gave up 4 bases and J gave up 8 bases, with 17 bases separating them. CDR3 protein: CASSYVWAHAGYTF. The CDR3 region has the DNA TGTGCCAGCAGTTACGTGTGGGCTCATGCGGGCTACACCTTC.

The rearrangement links TRBV28 to TRBJ2-7; 8 nucleotides agree with TRBD1. V lost 6 bases, J lost 3 bases, and 7 bases stayed unmatched. Germline values: CDR1 MDHEN, CDR2 SYDVKM. The CDR3 is 14 amino acids. The CDR3 is CASRATGTGYEQYF. CDR3 bases: TGTGCCAGCAGGGCAACCGGGACAGGCTACGAGCAGTACTTC.

The rearrangement links TRBV7-2 to TRBJ2-2, with TRBD2 identical over 10 bases. Germline V gives CDR1 SGHTA, CDR2 FQGNSA. The CDR3 loop spans 15 amino acids. V shed 4 bases, J shed 1 base, and the junction held 0 bases outside the gene matches. CDR3 DNA: TGTGCCAGCAGCTGGACTAGCGGGAACACCGGGGAGCTGTTTTTT. It specifies CASSWTSGNTGELFF.

The chain is built from TRBV20-1 and TRBJ2-7; 10 nucleotides line up with TRBD2. Trimming took 6 bases from V and 0 from J; bases not matched to a gene: 14. CDR1 DFQATT and CDR2 SNEGSKA come from the germline V gene (reference sequence). CDR3 length: 17 residues. Written as DNA, the CDR3 is TGCAGTGCCTTAGGCCACGGACTAGCGGTTAGCTCCTACGAGCAGTACTTC. Translating it yields CSALGHGLAVSSYEQYF.

This clonotype showed up many times. The V and J genes are TRBV6-1 and TRBJ1-5, with 11 bases lining up with TRBD1. The germline CDR1 and CDR2 sequences are MNHNS and SASEGT. This CDR3 comprises 17 residues. Trimming removed 7 bases from V and 4 bases from J; junction bases left unmatched: 12. The CDR3 region is CASTFTGTGGQNQPQHF. DNA for the CDR3: TGTGCCAGCACCTTCACCGGGACAGGGGGTCAAAATCAGCCCCAGCATTTT.

In its sample, this clonotype was seen many times. The chain is built from TRBV4-3 and TRBJ2-1; D not certain. From germline, CDR1 is LGHNA and CDR2 YSLEER. V was pared by 1 base and J by 7 bases, with 5 bases between. This CDR3 is 12 amino acids long. CDR3 nucleotides: TGCGCCAGCAGCCAAGTTAGGAATGAGCAGTTCTTC. This sequence encodes CASSQVRNEQFF.

V usage is TRBV6-1 and J usage is TRBJ2-5; D is unresolved. The V gene lost 1 base and the J gene lost 5 bases, with 11 bases spanning the gap. Germline V lookup: CDR1 MNHNS, CDR2 SASEGT. The CDR3 loop spans 14 amino acids. This CDR3 is CASSEGEETETQYF. The CDR3 DNA reads TGTGCCAGCAGTGAAGGGGAAGAGACGGAGACCCAGTACTTC.

The sample holds a few counts of this clonotype. The V and J genes are TRBV5-1 and TRBJ1-4; D unresolved. CDR3 length: 14 amino acids. CDR1 is SGHRS, CDR2 YFSETQ, per germline. V was shortened by 1 base and J by 7 bases, with 11 bases between the two germline ends. The CDR3 DNA is TGCGCCAGCAGCTTGCGGGCCACGGGTGAAAAACTGTTTTTT. Translated, it gives CASSLRATGEKLFF.

This clonotype has a count of ten or more. The V call is TRBV11-2, the J call TRBJ1-1, with D perhaps TRBD1 (6 bases). The germline V gene has CDR1 SGHAT and CDR2 FQNNGV. The CDR3 consists of 15 residues. V was shortened by 1 base and J by 10 bases, with 19 bases between the two germline ends. CDR3 bases: TGTGCCAGCAGCTTAGTGTCATGGGACACTACTCGAGCTTTCTTT. As protein: CASSLVSWDTTRAFF.

This clonotype was observed at least ten times. The chain employs TRBV7-2 and TRBJ1-2, with D tentatively TRBD1 (5 bases). Per the germline V gene, CDR1 is SGHTA and CDR2 is FQGNSA. V lost 5 bases, J lost 7 bases, and 14 bases lay in between. This CDR3 comprises 13 residues. The CDR3 loop is CASSQGPWGGYTF. As DNA, the CDR3 is TGTGCCAGCAGCCAGGGCCCTTGGGGTGGCTACACCTTC.

The chain uses TRBV20-1 and TRBJ2-2, with D maybe TRBD2 (5 bases). The V end was cut by 3 bases, the J end by 5 bases, with 19 bases between. The CDR3 is 16 amino acids. Germline V gives CDR1 DFQATT, CDR2 SNEGSKA (reference sequence). CDR3 in DNA: TGCAGTGCTAGCCTACTAGGGCGGTCCGGGACCGGGGAGCTGTTTTTT. Translating it yields CSASLLGRSGTGELFF.